This TCR beta chain is from a study of T cell responses to AZD1222 COVID-19 vaccine (dated by TCRdb to about 2021). Looking at the study overall: AZD1222 recipients with second doses at about 4 weeks or about 12 weeks were pooled, because spike-specific TCR depth and breadth did not differ between schedules. A total of just over 230 trial participants underwent TCR sequencing, of whom about 210 had received two doses of AZD1222 and 26 had received two doses of the MenACWY control vaccine. Trial participants were enrolled by age into 18-55, 56-69 and 70-plus year subgroups, with 148, 28 and 57 TCR-sequenced participants respectively. General conclusions and limits of the study: The 56-69-year group was small, and its depth increase did not reach significance, likely because of low power. Conclusions about previously exposed vaccinees are limited, since just five to seven AZD1222 recipients were seropositive for SARS-CoV-2 at baseline. Because no samples from the day 14 peak response were available, repertoires could be characterized only after the peak T cell response. Participants were mostly white British, with more females than males. The authors suggested clonal diversity may have been underestimated. After two AZD1222 doses, both the breadth and the depth of spike-specific TCRs were significantly higher than at day 0 and than in MenACWY recipients. Reportedly, close to half of the unique spike-specific TCRs recognized epitopes lying outside the regions that are mutated in the B.1.351 and B.1.1.7 variants. CD4 TCRs associated with the vaccine covered the entire spike protein, and the dominant responses were in regions 160-218 and 743-854.

The time point label for this specimen denotes: baseline before first vaccination. The vaccinee samples were drawn from two UK trials, COV001 and COV002, one of which was a single-blind randomized controlled phase 2/3 trial testing AZD1222 (ChAdOx1 nCoV-19) in healthy adults. For TCRbeta chain sequencing, PBMC samples from trial participants were taken at day 0 and at day 28 after the second dose. After removal of 4 bases from V and 0 bases from J, the junction retains 5 bases not matched to a gene. The germline V gene gives CDR1 as MDHEN and CDR2 as SYDVKM. There are 15 amino acids in the CDR3, from cysteine to phenylalanine inclusive. The retained sequence is limited to the CDR3, 45 bases, with the frame set at the first base. The CDR3 regions of human TCRbeta chains were analyzed by immunosequencing. In the source study's methods: Repertoire TCRs were matched against a reference library of SARS-CoV-2-specific TCRs generated with the MIRA antigen-specificity platform. Breadth was defined as the fraction of unique TCRs that were SARS-CoV-2-associated. Depth was defined as the fraction of total T cells that were SARS-CoV-2-associated. Each spike-specific TCR was assigned to its reactive spike region and to a CD4 or CD8 class using the MIRA data. Log10-transformed breadth and depth values were compared by one-way ANOVA with Sidak's multiple comparisons tests. TCRdb retrieved this table from immuneACCESS and kept in-frame rearrangements only. Not all clones are present; in checked studies, unresolved V genes account for under half, and no reason is known for the remainder. That table supplies the V and J calls and clone size; D and trimming were determined from the DNA. This sample gives around 99,000 clones in total; roughly nine tenths of them show up just once. Jointly, the top ten make up around 7.5% of the sample.

Notes on this clone: This clone's antigen is unknown. Qualities for individual bases were not recorded, and no much larger clone is one base off.

This sequence uses TRBV28 and TRBJ1-1; the junction holds 7 bases that match TRBD1. This sequence was found in an adult in good health. The sequenced sample was peripheral blood, obtained on day 0 of AZD1222 vaccination. The sequenced DNA: TGTGCCAGCAGTTCGGGACAGTCCATGAACACTGAAGCTTTCTTT. It translates as CASSSGQSMNTEAFF.